The 6 T cell receptor beta chains below were found in one sample sequenced in a study of blood T cell repertoires in COVID-19. Sequenced by immunoSEQ multiplex PCR; TCRdb stores in-frame clones only, minus some. The sample has approximately 300,000 clones; 85% are singletons. The sequencing input was PBMCs or T cells enriched from blood (not recorded which). The receptors stem from a woman under 40 who had been exposed to COVID-19.

The J gene is TRBJ1-1, the V gene TRBV29-1, with D perhaps matching TRBD1 (6 bases). V lost 1 base and J lost 1, with 10 bases in between. This CDR3 comprises 14 residues. The germline V gene encodes CDR1 SQVTM and CDR2 ANQGSEA. The CDR3 DNA sequence: TGCAGCGTTGAAGCCGGGACACCGAACACTGAAGCTTTCTTT. It yields the protein CSVEAGTPNTEAFF.

The rearrangement uses TRBV7-9 and TRBJ1-6, with D perhaps TRBD1 (5 bases). The CDR3 totals 12 residues. The V end was cut by 10 bases, the J end by 9 bases, with 13 bases between. The germline V gene encodes CDR1 SEHNR and CDR2 FQNEAQ (reference sequence). CDR3 sequence reads: CAIGTEGSPLHF. DNA of the CDR3: TGTGCCATCGGGACGGAGGGTTCACCCCTCCACTTT.

This chain links TRBV5-4 with TRBJ1-1; possibly TRBD1 for D (5 bases). CDR3 size: 15 residues. Per germline, CDR1 SGHNT and CDR2 YYREEE (reference sequence). The ends were cut back, 2 bases at V and 0 bases at J, with 11 bases in the middle. DNA for the CDR3: TGTGCCAGCAGCTTTGTCGCAGGGTTGAACACTGAAGCTTTCTTT. Translating gives CASSFVAGLNTEAFF.

The chain couples TRBV9 to TRBJ2-1; D may be TRBD1 (5 bases). This CDR3 is 16 amino acids long. In germline, CDR1 is SGDLS, CDR2 YYNGEE. Trimming shortened V by 0 bases and J by 1 base, and 11 bases separated the two germline ends. DNA for the CDR3: TGTGCCAGCAGCGTAGACCGGCAGGGATCCTACAATGAGCAGTTCTTC. Encoded protein: CASSVDRQGSYNEQFF. Full variable domain (missing parts from reference TRBV9 and TRBJ2-1): DSGVTQTPKHLITATGQRVTLRCSPRSGDLSVYWYQQSLDQGLQFLIQYYNGEERAKGNILERFSAQQFPDLHSELNLSSLELGDSALYFCASSVDRQGSYNEQFFGPGTRLTVL.

Regarding this clone: The junction and the germline gene differ at one end; a read error may be behind it. The chain couples TRBV9 to TRBJ2-3; tentative D call: TRBD1 (5 bases). This CDR3 spans 14 amino acids. Germline V gene sequence: CDR1 SGDLS, CDR2 YYNGEE. The CDR3 loop reads CASSPLRFTGTQYF. The CDR3 coding sequence is TGTGCCAGCAGCCCCCTTAGATTCACAGGTACGCAGTATTTT.

CDR3 sequence reads: CASSLARGGAAAKNIQYF. The CDR3 bases are TGTGCCAGCAGCTTGGCCCGCGGGGGGGCCGCGGCCAAAAACATTCAGTACTTC. The V gene is TRBV5-6, the J gene TRBJ2-4, with 9 bases lining up with TRBD2. Germline V lookup: CDR1 SGHDT, CDR2 YYEEEE. CDR3 length: 18 residues. V was clipped by 0 bases and J by 1 base; unmatched bases: 8.